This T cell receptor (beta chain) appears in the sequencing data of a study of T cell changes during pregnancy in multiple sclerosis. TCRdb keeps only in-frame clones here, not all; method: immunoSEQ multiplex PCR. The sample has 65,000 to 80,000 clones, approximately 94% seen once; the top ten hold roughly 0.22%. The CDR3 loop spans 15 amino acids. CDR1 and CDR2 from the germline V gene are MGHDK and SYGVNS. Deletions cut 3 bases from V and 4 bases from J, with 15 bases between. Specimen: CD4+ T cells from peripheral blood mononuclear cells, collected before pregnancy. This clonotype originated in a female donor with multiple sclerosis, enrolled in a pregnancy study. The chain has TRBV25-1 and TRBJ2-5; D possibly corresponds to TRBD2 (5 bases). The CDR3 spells CASSDLRGSGETQYF. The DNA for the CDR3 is TGTGCCAGCAGTGATCTCCGAGGGTCCGGAGAGACCCAGTACTTC.